This passage covers 29 T cell receptor beta chains from one sample sequenced in a study of Tregs in tolerant kidney transplant recipients. The nonmyeloablative bone marrow transplants came from related graft donors, with transient mixed chimerism. The assay was immunoSEQ multiplex PCR, and TCRdb's table has in-frame clones only and misses some. The table records tens of thousands of clones, 90% to 95% of them present only once. Sequences were derived from CD4+ T cells from blood (PBMCs), sampled 24 months after the transplant. The source of these receptors is a human patient who received a combined kidney and bone marrow transplant. Some of the T cells may derive from the graft donor.

V gene TRBV15 combines with J gene TRBJ2-1; 7 bases match TRBD2. Germline loops: CDR1 LNHNV, CDR2 YYDKDF (reference sequence). This CDR3 is 15 amino acids long. Trimming cost V 0 bases and J 6 bases; bases outside gene matches: 5. CDR3 coding DNA: TGTGCCACCAGCAGAGAACCTTGGGGGGGCAATGAGCAGTTCTTC. Amino acid sequence: CATSREPWGGNEQFF.

This chain connects TRBV7-3 to TRBJ2-2; D perhaps matches TRBD2 (6 bases). With 2 bases removed from V and 5 bases from J, the gap between germline ends came to 12 bases. Germline V gene data show CDR1 as SGHTA and CDR2 as FQGTGA. This CDR3 is built from 15 residues. The CDR3 nucleotides are TGTGCCAGCAGCTTAGGGACGGGGAGGACCGGGGAGCTGTTTTTT. Translation: CASSLGTGRTGELFF.

The chain couples TRBV6-6 to TRBJ1-2, with D maybe TRBD1 (6 bases). V was trimmed by 6 bases and J by 0 bases, leaving 8 bases between them. The CDR3 consists of 13 residues. Germline V lookup: CDR1 MNHNY, CDR2 SVGAGI (reference sequence). CDR3 coding DNA: TGTGCCAGCAGGGGGGACACTAACTATGGCTACACCTTC. Residues: CASRGDTNYGYTF.

This sequence joins TRBV28 and TRBJ2-5; D may be TRBD2 (6 bases). Trimming left V 8 bases short and J 1 base short, with 17 bases between. The CDR3 consists of 15 residues. Germline CDR1 is MDHEN and CDR2 is SYDVKM. CDR3 DNA sequence: TGTGCCAGCCAGAATCTACGGGGGATCCAAGAGACCCAGTACTTC. Translation: CASQNLRGIQETQYF.

V gene TRBV2 combines with J gene TRBJ1-2; perhaps TRBD1 as D (6 bases). The CDR3 runs 15 residues. Deletions cut 7 bases from V and 5 bases from J, with 20 bases between. Looked up from germline, CDR1 is SNHLY and CDR2 is FYNNEI. CDR3 coding DNA: TGTGCCAGCACCCAAGGGACAACGCGATTATATGGCTACACCTTC. It encodes CASTQGTTRLYGYTF.

The V and J genes are TRBV5-6 and TRBJ1-2; tentative D call: TRBD1 (6 bases). Per germline, CDR1 SGHDT and CDR2 YYEEEE. The CDR3 covers 14 residues. Trimming removed 4 bases at V and 3 bases at J, with 13 bases between. CDR3 sequence (DNA): TGTGCCAGCAGCACCCGACAGGTATACTATGGCTACACCTTC. This gives the protein CASSTRQVYYGYTF.

The rearrangement joins TRBV11-2 to TRBJ2-2; 9 bases match TRBD1. After removal of 11 bases from V and 5 bases from J, the junction contained 6 bases not matched to a gene. This CDR3 is 13 amino acids long. In germline, CDR1 is SGHAT, CDR2 FQNNGV. Here the CDR3 reads CASGTGNTGELFF. The CDR3 bases are TGTGCCTCCGGGACAGGGAATACCGGGGAGCTGTTTTTT.

J is TRBJ2-2 and V is TRBV5-4, with D unclear. V lost 4 bases, J lost 4 bases, and 8 bases lay in between. The CDR3 totals 13 residues. CDR1 is SGHNT and CDR2 is YYREEE in the germline V gene (reference sequence). As DNA, the CDR3 is TGTGCCAGCAGCAATATCCTCACCGGGGAGCTGTTTTTT. Translating it yields CASSNILTGELFF.

This clone appeared a few times. The rearrangement joins TRBV6-6 to TRBJ2-3; TRBD1 agrees at 7 bases. The J segment lost 6 bases and the V segment lost 0 bases, leaving 3 bases of the junction unmatched. Germline CDR1 MNHNY, CDR2 SVGAGI (reference sequence). The length of the CDR3 is 14 residues. The CDR3: CASSYSRTGDTQYF. The CDR3 bases are TGTGCCAGCAGTTACTCGCGGACAGGTGATACGCAGTATTTT.

This clone has just a few counts. The rearrangement joins TRBV7-8 to TRBJ1-2, with D possibly matching TRBD1 (6 bases). CDR1 and CDR2 from the germline V gene are SGHVS and FQNEAQ. Trimming stripped 1 base from V and 4 bases from J, with 10 bases between. The CDR3 consists of 14 residues. The CDR3 region has the DNA TGTGCCAGCAGCTTAGATACAGGGATCTATGGCTACACCTTC. This sequence encodes CASSLDTGIYGYTF.

This clone was recorded only once. J is TRBJ2-3 and V is TRBV11-2; the match to TRBD2 covers 8 bases. Germline V gives CDR1 SGHAT, CDR2 FQNNGV. V trimming: 5 bases; J trimming: 2 bases; junction bases outside the gene matches: 6. This CDR3 spans 15 amino acids. CDR3 coding DNA: TGTGCCAGCAGCGAAGCGGGGGCTTCCACAGATACGCAGTATTTT. Residues: CASSEAGASTDTQYF.

CDR3 sequence: CASSSIGAGGFDTQYF. In nucleotides, the CDR3 is TGTGCCAGCAGCTCCATCGGAGCGGGGGGGTTTGATACGCAGTATTTT. The chain has TRBV7-2 and TRBJ2-3; 10 bases map to TRBD2. The CDR3 contains 16 residues. From germline, CDR1 is SGHTA and CDR2 FQGNSA. V was clipped by 4 bases and J by 6 bases; unmatched bases: 10.

The chain has TRBV4-2 and TRBJ2-1; TRBD2 agrees at 7 bases. CDR3 length: 17 residues. Trimming cost V 2 bases and J 8 bases; bases outside gene matches: 15. Germline values: CDR1 LGHNA, CDR2 YNFKEQ. Written as DNA, the CDR3 is TGTGCCAGCAGCCAACCCACGGGGGGAGGGCCCGGGTATGAGCAGTTCTTC. This sequence encodes CASSQPTGGGPGYEQFF.

The V and J genes are TRBV4-2 and TRBJ2-3, with a possible D match to TRBD2 (7 bases). Germline values: CDR1 LGHNA, CDR2 YNFKEQ. V lost 4 bases, J lost 4 bases, and 18 bases lay in between. The CDR3 length is 16 residues. CDR3 sequence reads: CASSPPVGGASDTQYF. For the CDR3, the DNA is TGTGCCAGCAGCCCTCCGGTGGGGGGGGCCTCAGATACGCAGTATTTT.

V usage is TRBV5-1 and J usage is TRBJ2-7; 7 bases match TRBD1. Trimming took 4 bases from V and 2 from J; bases not matched to a gene: 9. Per germline, CDR1 SGHRS and CDR2 YFSETQ. The length of the CDR3 is 15 residues. The CDR3 region has the DNA TGCGCCAGCAGCGTACGACAGGGCGATACCTACGAGCAGTACTTC. This sequence encodes CASSVRQGDTYEQYF. Based on the CDR3 plus reference TRBV5-1 and TRBJ2-7, the full variable domain is KAGVTQTPRYLIKTRGQQVTLSCSPISGHRSVSWYQQTPGQGLQFLFEYFSETQRNKGNFPGRFSGRQFSNSRSEMNVSTLELGDSALYLCASSVRQGDTYEQYFGPGTRLTVT.

The chain uses TRBV7-9 and TRBJ2-7; D perhaps matches TRBD1 (6 bases). Germline lookup yields CDR1 SEHNR and CDR2 FQNEAQ (reference sequence). V shed 5 bases and J shed 7 bases, with 18 bases lying between them. This CDR3 has 14 amino acids. DNA for the CDR3: TGTGCCAGCAGCCACGGGACAAAATCTGGGGAGCAGTACTTC. Encoded protein: CASSHGTKSGEQYF. The whole variable domain, remainder taken from reference TRBV7-9 and TRBJ2-7, is DTGVSQNPRHKITKRGQNVTFRCDPISEHNRLYWYRQTLGQGPEFLTYFQNEAQLEKSRLLSDRFSAERPKGSFSTLEIQRTEQGDSAMYLCASSHGTKSGEQYFGPGTRLTVT.

This clone showed up just once. The rearrangement links TRBV6-1 to TRBJ1-2; D is perhaps TRBD1 (6 bases). The CDR3 extends over 13 amino acids. V gave up 6 bases and J gave up 0 bases, with 8 bases separating them. Germline loops: CDR1 MNHNS, CDR2 SASEGT. The CDR3 nucleotides read TGTGCCAGCAGGGGGGACACTAACTATGGCTACACCTTC. Translated, it gives CASRGDTNYGYTF.

V is TRBV10-3 and J is TRBJ2-3; TRBD1 matches at 8 bases. V lost 5 bases and J lost 2; bases outside the gene matches: 6. Germline loops: CDR1 ENHRY, CDR2 SYGVKD. This CDR3 has 15 residues. The CDR3 nucleotides are TGTGCCATCAGTTTGGACAGGGAAGTCACAGATACGCAGTATTTT. Residues: CAISLDREVTDTQYF.

V usage is TRBV18 and J usage is TRBJ2-5; 7 bases align to TRBD1. Germline-derived CDR1 and CDR2 are KGHSH and LQKENI. V was pared by 3 bases and J by 6 bases, with 4 bases of the junction left unmatched. CDR3 length: 13 residues. The CDR3 DNA sequence: TGTGCCAGCTCACCCGGACAGGCACAGACCCAGTACTTC. This translates into CASSPGQAQTQYF.

This clone was recorded once. This chain uses TRBV10-3 with TRBJ2-7; TRBD1 agrees at 7 bases. Germline lookup yields CDR1 ENHRY and CDR2 SYGVKD. With V trimmed by 3 bases and J by 4 bases, 15 bases remained unmatched. The CDR3 spans 17 residues. The DNA of the CDR3 is TGTGCCATCAGTGATAGGGCGAGGTCAGGGGGTTCGTACGAGCAGTACTTC. Amino acid sequence: CAISDRARSGGSYEQYF.

This sequence joins TRBV30 and TRBJ2-5; TRBD1 matches 7 bases. CDR3 size: 14 residues. Germline loops: CDR1 GTSNPN, CDR2 SVGIG (reference sequence). Trimming took 4 bases from V and 2 from J; bases not matched to a gene: 7. CDR3 in DNA: TGTGCCTGGAACCCGGACAGGACTCAAGAGACCCAGTACTTC. Its translation is CAWNPDRTQETQYF.

The gene calls are TRBV27 and TRBJ2-4; TRBD1 might be the D (5 bases). V was shortened by 2 bases and J by 7 bases, with 12 bases between the two germline ends. The CDR3 covers 14 residues. Germline V gene sequence: CDR1 MNHEY, CDR2 SMNVEV (reference sequence). The DNA of the CDR3 is TGTGCCAGCAGTTTACATCAGGGTATCAACATTCAGTACTTC. This gives the protein CASSLHQGINIQYF.

The V and J genes are TRBV4-2 and TRBJ2-7; possibly TRBD1 for D (6 bases). This CDR3 spans 17 amino acids. The germline gives CDR1 LGHNA, CDR2 YNFKEQ. V dropped 0 bases and J dropped 3 bases, with 18 bases sitting between them. Written as DNA, the CDR3 is TGTGCCAGCAGCCAAGATGATCAGGGGCGAAATCTCTACGAGCAGTACTTC. Translation: CASSQDDQGRNLYEQYF.

The chain uses TRBV27 and TRBJ1-1; D gene unclear. Germline assignment: CDR1 MNHEY and CDR2 SMNVEV (reference sequence). V was shortened by 2 bases and J by 5 bases, with 9 bases between the two germline ends. This CDR3 is built from 13 residues. CDR3 residues: CASSLDWETEAFF. The CDR3 DNA is TGTGCCAGCAGTTTAGATTGGGAGACTGAAGCTTTCTTT.

This chain links TRBV11-2 with TRBJ2-3; D possibly corresponds to TRBD2 (5 bases). This CDR3 is built from 14 residues. V lost 8 bases, J lost 1 base, and 13 bases lay in between. Germline V CDR1 and CDR2: SGHAT, FQNNGV. DNA for the CDR3: TGTGCCAGCGGCCGGGATCCCCGCACAGATACGCAGTATTTT. Protein sequence: CASGRDPRTDTQYF.

On this clone: Other DNA sequences in the sample encode the same CDR3. CDR3 in amino acids: CASRMGNRAPGYTF. The CDR3 DNA is TGTGCCAGCAGGATGGGAAACAGGGCCCCCGGCTACACCTTC. The chain carries TRBV27 and TRBJ1-2, with D possibly being TRBD1 (6 bases). Germline V gene data show CDR1 as MNHEY and CDR2 as SMNVEV (reference sequence). The CDR3 is made up of 14 amino acids. V was trimmed by 6 bases and J by 8 bases, leaving 19 bases between them.

CDR3 sequence reads: CASSLQGWGYTF. CDR3 nucleotide sequence: TGTGCCAGCAGCTTACAGGGTTGGGGCTACACCTTC. The V call is TRBV7-2, the J call TRBJ1-2, with TRBD1 as a possible D gene (5 bases). Trimming took 2 bases from V and 8 from J, leaving 9 bases between them. The germline V gene encodes CDR1 SGHTA and CDR2 FQGNSA. CDR3 length: 12 residues.

This clone was recorded only once. J is TRBJ2-3 and V is TRBV12-5, with unresolved D. CDR3 length: 11 residues. Germline CDR1 reads LGHNT; CDR2 reads FRNRAP. V dropped 5 bases and J dropped 8 bases, with 8 bases sitting between them. DNA of the CDR3: TGTGCTAGTGGTCCAGATGGTACGCAGTATTTT. Translated, it gives CASGPDGTQYF.

This chain connects TRBV5-1 to TRBJ1-2; 7 bases align to TRBD1. CDR3 length: 14 residues. V shed 0 bases, J shed 4 bases, and the junction held 3 bases outside the gene matches. Germline CDR1 and CDR2: SGHRS and YFSETQ. The CDR3 DNA is TGCGCCAGCAGCTTGGGGACAGGTACCTATGGCTACACCTTC. This encodes CASSLGTGTYGYTF. The variable domain in full, with the rest retrieved from reference TRBV5-1 and TRBJ1-2, is KAGVTQTPRYLIKTRGQQVTLSCSPISGHRSVSWYQQTPGQGLQFLFEYFSETQRNKGNFPGRFSGRQFSNSRSEMNVSTLELGDSALYLCASSLGTGTYGYTFGSGTRLTVV.